The T cell receptor beta chain under discussion was sequenced for a study of CXCR3-negative and CXCR3-positive naive CD8 T cells. Libraries of TRB cDNA were made by 5' RACE and carried UMIs. Each CDR3 protein gets one entry in TCRdb, which reprocessed the 5' RACE reads and gives no DNA. The sample table includes approximately 100,000 distinct CDR3 sequences. In the case of this clonotype: Its antigen is still unknown.

General study results and limits: Comparison of naive cells showed more hydrophobic TRB CDR3s in CXCR3-positive than in CXCR3-negative naive cells. Naive CXCR3-negative and CXCR3-positive cells had similar TRBV-TRBJ usage; memory differed.

In triplicate, each CD8+ T cell subset was sorted at 250,000 to 350,000 cells per replicate. The TCR originated in a human donor in good health. Some clones in this sample may be carry-over from other donors' samples. The sample consisted of naive CXCR3+ CD8+ T cells from blood. Subset defined: CD45RO-CCR7+CD27+CD95- naive CD8+ T cells expressing CXCR3 (TNR3+).

The CDR3 sequence is CASSSPRTGRGKTQYF. This chain connects TRBV7-9 to TRBJ2-5; the TCRdb D gene call, TRBD1, has no DNA to confirm it. Germline CDR1 is SEHNR and CDR2 is FQNEAQ (reference sequence). The CDR3 loop spans 16 amino acids.